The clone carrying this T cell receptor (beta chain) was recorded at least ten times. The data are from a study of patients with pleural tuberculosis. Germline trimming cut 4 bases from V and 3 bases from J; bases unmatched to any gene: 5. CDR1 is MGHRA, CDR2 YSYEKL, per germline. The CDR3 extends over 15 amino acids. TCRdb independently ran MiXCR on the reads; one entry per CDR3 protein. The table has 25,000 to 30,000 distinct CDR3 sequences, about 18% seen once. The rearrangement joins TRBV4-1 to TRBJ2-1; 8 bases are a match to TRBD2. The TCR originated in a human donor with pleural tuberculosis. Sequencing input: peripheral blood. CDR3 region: CASSRPRGGYNEQFF. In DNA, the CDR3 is TGCGCCAGCAGCCGACCACGGGGGGGCTACAATGAGCAGTTCTTC.